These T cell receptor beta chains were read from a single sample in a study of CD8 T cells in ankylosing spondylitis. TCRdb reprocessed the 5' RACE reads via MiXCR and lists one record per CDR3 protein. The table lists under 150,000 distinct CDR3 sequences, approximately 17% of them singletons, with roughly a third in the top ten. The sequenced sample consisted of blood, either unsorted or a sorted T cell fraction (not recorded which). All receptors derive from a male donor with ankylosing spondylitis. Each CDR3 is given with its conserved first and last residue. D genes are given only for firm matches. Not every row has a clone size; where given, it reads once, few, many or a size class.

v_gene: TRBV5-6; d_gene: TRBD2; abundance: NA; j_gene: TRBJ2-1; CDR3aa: CASSSWTSHEQFF; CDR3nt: TGTGCCAGCAGTTCCTGGACTAGCCATGAGCAGTTCTTC
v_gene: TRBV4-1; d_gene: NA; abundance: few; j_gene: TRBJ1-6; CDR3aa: CASSLRGSPLHF; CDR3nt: TGCGCCAGCAGCCTGCGTGGTTCACCCCTCCACTTT
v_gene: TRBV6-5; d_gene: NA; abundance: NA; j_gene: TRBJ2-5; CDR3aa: CASSYSLDWGRIQETQYF; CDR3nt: TGTGCCAGCAGTTACTCACTTGATTGGGGCCGAATCCAAGAGACCCAGTACTTC
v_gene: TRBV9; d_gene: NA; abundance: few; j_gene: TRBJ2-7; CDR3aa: CASSVGQAFAYEQYF; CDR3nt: TGTGCCAGCAGCGTAGGCCAGGCTTTCGCCTACGAGCAGTACTTC
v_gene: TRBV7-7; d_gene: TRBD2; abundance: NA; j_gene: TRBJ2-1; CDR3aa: CASSRGLASSSYNEQFF; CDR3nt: TGTGCCAGCAGCCGGGGACTAGCGTCGAGCTCCTACAATGAGCAGTTCTTC
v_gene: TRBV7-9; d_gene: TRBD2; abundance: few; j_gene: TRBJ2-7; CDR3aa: CASSSGLAESYEQYF; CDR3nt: TGTGCCAGCAGCTCGGGACTAGCGGAATCCTACGAGCAGTACTTC
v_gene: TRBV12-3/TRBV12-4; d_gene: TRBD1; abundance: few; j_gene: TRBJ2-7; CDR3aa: CASSFWTGPSYEQYF; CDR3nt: TGTGCCAGCAGTTTCTGGACAGGACCCTCCTACGAGCAGTACTTC
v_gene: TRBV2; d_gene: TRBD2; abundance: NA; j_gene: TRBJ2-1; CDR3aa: CASSGGLAGSDEQFF; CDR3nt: TGTGCCAGCAGCGGAGGACTAGCGGGATCCGATGAGCAGTTCTTC
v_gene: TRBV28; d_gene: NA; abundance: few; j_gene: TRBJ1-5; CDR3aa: CASSTDNYSNQPQHF; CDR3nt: TGTGCCAGCAGTACGGACAATTATAGCAATCAGCCCCAGCATTTT
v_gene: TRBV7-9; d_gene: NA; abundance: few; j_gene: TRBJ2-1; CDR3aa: CASSSREAGGAYNEQFF; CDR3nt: TGTGCCAGCAGCTCCAGGGAAGCGGGCGGCGCCTACAATGAGCAGTTCTTC